This T cell receptor (beta chain) was identified in a study of T cell repertoires in cytomegalovirus infection. This clonotype has ten or more counts. What it recognizes is unknown. Findings and caveats of the study: Of the TCR beta families, the public ones yielded a cumulative frequency that identified carriers of CMV plus the relevant HLA.

This CDR3 is built from 15 residues. Trimming stripped 0 bases from V and 0 bases from J, with 8 bases between. Germline lookup yields CDR1 SGHAT and CDR2 FQNNGV. Via MiXCR, TCRdb re-called the reads, giving one row per CDR3 protein. The data contain about 240,000 distinct CDR3 sequences, around 6.4% of them singletons. The TCR comes from a human donor in good health (CMV status not recorded). Some clones in this sample may be carry-over from other donors' samples. Specimen: PBMCs. V is TRBV11-2 and J is TRBJ2-5; no firm D call. The chain's CDR3 is CASSLDGANQETQYF. The CDR3 coding sequence is TGTGCCAGCAGCTTAGATGGAGCGAACCAAGAGACCCAGTACTTC.